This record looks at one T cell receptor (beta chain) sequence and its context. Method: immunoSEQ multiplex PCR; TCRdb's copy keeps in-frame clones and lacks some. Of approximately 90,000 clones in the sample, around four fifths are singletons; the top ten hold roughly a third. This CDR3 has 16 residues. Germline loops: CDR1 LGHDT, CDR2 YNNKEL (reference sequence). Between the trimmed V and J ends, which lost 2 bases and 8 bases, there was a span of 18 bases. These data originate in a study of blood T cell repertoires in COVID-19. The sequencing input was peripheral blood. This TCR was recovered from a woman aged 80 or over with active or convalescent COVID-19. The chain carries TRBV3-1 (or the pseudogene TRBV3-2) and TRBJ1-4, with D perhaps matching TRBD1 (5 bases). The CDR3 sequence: CASSQFEGGEQEKLFF. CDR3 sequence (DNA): TGTGCCAGCAGCCAATTCGAGGGAGGGGAGCAAGAAAAACTGTTTTTT.